This T cell receptor (beta chain) stems from a study of beta chain features in type 1 diabetes. Findings and limits, study-wide: Moderate yet significant TCRB CDR3 shortening was seen in Type 1 diabetes patients in all four CD4+ subsets.

This CDR3 has 14 residues. Staining for CD45RO/CCR7/CD25/CD127/CD95/CD27 allowed sorting of CD4+ naive, central memory, regulatory and stem cell-like memory cells. Reverse transcribing all isolated RNA meant expressed TCRB transcripts were sequenced. An average roughly 3.6 million reads came from naive, central memory and regulatory T cell samples. The assay was immunoSEQ multiplex PCR, and TCRdb's table has in-frame clones only and misses some. The table includes 600,000 to 700,000 clones, roughly an eighth detected once. The sample holds a few counts of this clone. What it binds is not known. The specimen sequenced was naive CD4+ T cells from blood. The J gene is TRBJ2-5, the V gene TRBV12-2; TRBD1 reflects the table's D call only, with no check against the DNA. TRBV12-2 is given as a pseudogene. This TCR derives from a man younger than 35 with type 1 diabetes. Written as DNA, the CDR3 is TGTGCAAGTCAGAGCTGGGGCAGGCAAGAGACCCAGTACTTC. This codes for CASQSWGRQETQYF.